The 20 T cell receptor beta chains below all came from one sample that was sequenced in a study of control samples from healthy donors and cancer patients. Clones were sequenced by immunoSEQ multiplex PCR, and TCRdb holds only the in-frame ones, with some missing. The sample consists of around 130,000 clones, around 89% of them appearing once. Sequenced: blood. These receptors originate from a man in his fifties in good health.

The V and J genes are TRBV24-1 and TRBJ2-3; 7 positions agree with TRBD2. The CDR3 spans 16 residues. Per germline, CDR1 KGHDR and CDR2 SFDVKD. J gave up 0 bases and V 5 bases, and 7 bases lay outside the gene matches. The CDR3 sequence: CATSVPSGTSTDTQYF. The CDR3 DNA follows: TGTGCCACCAGTGTCCCTAGCGGTACTAGCACAGATACGCAGTATTTT.

V and J are TRBV3-1 (or the pseudogene TRBV3-2) and TRBJ1-1; D unresolved. Trimming stripped 2 bases from V and 1 base from J, with 8 bases between. The germline V gene encodes CDR1 LGHDT and CDR2 YNNKEL (reference sequence). The CDR3 is 14 amino acids. This CDR3 is CASSQTSWNTEAFF. CDR3 coding DNA: TGTGCCAGCAGCCAAACTTCCTGGAACACTGAAGCTTTCTTT.

The chain carries TRBV12-5 and TRBJ1-1; D not certain. This CDR3 has 11 residues. With 0 bases removed from V and 8 bases from J, the gap between germline ends came to 4 bases. Germline CDR1 is LGHNT and CDR2 is FRNRAP. DNA for the CDR3: TGTGCTAGTGGTTTGGTCGCAGAAGCTTTCTTT. Protein sequence: CASGLVAEAFF.

This clone was seen just once. At one of its ends the junction is not consistent with the germline gene, which may arise from a read error. The chain links TRBV6-6 to TRBJ1-2; 7 positions match TRBD1. Germline CDR1 reads MNHNY; CDR2 reads SVGAGI (reference sequence). The CDR3 extends over 12 amino acids. CDR3 DNA sequence: TGCGTCGGGGGAGGGGGCGGATTTGGCTACACCTTC. Its translation: CVGGGGGFGYTF.

In this sample, this clone turned up a few times. V usage is TRBV30 and J usage is TRBJ2-7; tentative D call: TRBD1 (7 bases). V lost 4 bases and J lost 5, with 12 bases in between. The germline V gene has CDR1 GTSNPN and CDR2 SVGIG (reference sequence). This CDR3 contains 12 residues. The CDR3 reads CAWTSGGHEQYF. For the CDR3, the DNA is TGTGCCTGGACATCAGGGGGGCACGAGCAGTACTTC.

The chain couples TRBV27 to TRBJ1-2; the match to TRBD1 covers 9 bases. CDR1 is MNHEY and CDR2 is SMNVEV in the germline V gene (reference sequence). The CDR3 spans 14 residues. Trimming cost V 6 bases and J 5 bases; bases outside gene matches: 7. CDR3 sequence reads: CASSRTGDQYGYTF. The CDR3 region has the DNA TGTGCCAGCAGCCGGACAGGGGATCAGTATGGCTACACCTTC.

The gene calls are TRBV7-2 and TRBJ2-3; D remains unclear. Germline CDR1 is SGHTA and CDR2 is FQGNSA. The CDR3 has 13 residues. V was clipped by 1 base and J by 5 bases, with 7 bases between them. This CDR3 is CASSLVRVDTQYF. The CDR3 nucleotides read TGTGCCAGCAGCTTAGTCAGAGTAGATACGCAGTATTTT.

The table lists this clone with a count of one. The chain couples TRBV24-1 to TRBJ2-7; a possible D gene is TRBD1 (6 bases). V shed 4 bases and J shed 2 bases, with 11 bases lying between them. Germline values: CDR1 KGHDR, CDR2 SFDVKD. CDR3 length equals 14 residues. The CDR3 here is CATSEWDNPYEQYF. In DNA form, the CDR3 reads TGTGCCACCAGTGAATGGGACAATCCCTACGAGCAGTACTTC.

J is TRBJ1-1 and V is TRBV5-4; D remains unclear. Germline CDR1 and CDR2: SGHNT and YYREEE (reference sequence). This CDR3 is 13 amino acids long. V shed 0 bases and J shed 1 base, with 4 bases lying between them. CDR3 region: CASSLDWNTEAFF. The CDR3 DNA reads TGTGCCAGCAGCTTGGACTGGAACACTGAAGCTTTCTTT.

This sequence joins TRBV20-1 and TRBJ2-7; TRBD1 agrees at 7 bases. This CDR3 has 14 residues. The V gene end was trimmed by 3 bases and the J gene end by 0 bases; junction bases not matched to a gene: 5. Germline lookup yields CDR1 DFQATT and CDR2 SNEGSKA (reference sequence). The CDR3 region has the DNA TGCAGTGCTAGTGACAGGGTGGGCTCCTACGAGCAGTACTTC. Translated: CSASDRVGSYEQYF.

This chain connects TRBV7-2 to TRBJ1-1; D remains ambiguous. The CDR3 extends over 13 amino acids. The V gene's germline CDR1 is SGHTA and CDR2 FQGNSA. V lost 5 bases to trimming and J lost 0 bases, with 7 bases between them. The CDR3 nucleotides read TGTGCCAGCAGCGACGGACTGAACACTGAAGCTTTCTTT. As protein: CASSDGLNTEAFF.

V and J are TRBV9 and TRBJ2-1; no clear D. CDR3 size: 14 residues. Trimming took off 4 bases at V and 5 bases at J, with 13 bases between the two ends. The V gene's germline CDR1 is SGDLS and CDR2 YYNGEE. Here the CDR3 DNA reads TGTGCCAGCAGCCCCCGGATTTTAAACAATGAGCAGTTCTTC. Translating it yields CASSPRILNNEQFF.

The V gene is TRBV7-2, the J gene TRBJ2-1; D is possibly TRBD1 or TRBD2 (5 bases each). Looked up from germline, CDR1 is SGHTA and CDR2 is FQGNSA. V was shortened by 2 bases and J by 7 bases, with 15 bases between the two germline ends. The CDR3 length is 15 residues. CDR3 region: CASSLQGVVVNEQFF. The CDR3 region has the DNA TGTGCCAGCAGCTTACAGGGAGTAGTTGTAAATGAGCAGTTCTTC.

The chain links TRBV12-3 or TRBV12-4 to TRBJ1-2; D unresolved. The CDR3 is made up of 13 amino acids. V was trimmed by 4 bases and J by 4 bases, leaving 10 bases between them. The CDR3 region is CASSSAGSYGYTF. CDR3 sequence (DNA): TGTGCCAGCAGTTCGGCGGGTTCCTATGGCTACACCTTC.

CDR3 sequence (DNA): TGTGCCAGCAGCTTGGGGGCTAGCGGGGGGGCAGCAGATACGCAGTATTTT. Its protein is CASSLGASGGAADTQYF. The chain is built from TRBV5-8 and TRBJ2-3, with 12 bases identical to TRBD2. Germline assignment: CDR1 SGHTS and CDR2 YDEGEE. The CDR3 consists of 17 residues. V lost 0 bases to trimming and J lost 4 bases; unmatched junction nucleotides: 6.

The chain has TRBV19 and TRBJ1-1; 10 bases are a match to TRBD1. CDR1 and CDR2 (germline): LNHDA, SQIVND (reference sequence). There are 17 residues in the CDR3. V gave up 3 bases and J gave up 0 bases; unmatched junction bases: 7. The CDR3 bases are TGTGCCAGTAGTATCTTGGGGACAGGGGCTTTGAACACTGAAGCTTTCTTT. Translated: CASSILGTGALNTEAFF.

This clone has only a few counts. This chain connects TRBV4-3 to TRBJ1-1; D gene ambiguous. V was clipped by 4 bases and J by 4 bases, with 10 bases between them. Germline lookup yields CDR1 LGHNA and CDR2 YSLEER. The CDR3 totals 13 residues. The CDR3 is CASSRGSGTEAFF. CDR3 DNA sequence: TGCGCCAGCAGCCGGGGTTCGGGCACTGAAGCTTTCTTT.

J is TRBJ2-7 and V is TRBV6-4, with a weak D call TRBD2 (7 bases). This CDR3 is built from 15 residues. The germline V and J ends were trimmed by 4 bases and 5 bases, with 18 bases remaining between them. Germline V gene data show CDR1 as MRHNA and CDR2 as SNTAGT. The CDR3 region has the DNA TGTGCCAGCAGTGCTGGGGGGGGCCCCATCGACGAGCAGTACTTC. Translating gives CASSAGGGPIDEQYF.

The chain links TRBV18 to TRBJ1-2, with a possible D match to TRBD1 (5 bases). Germline CDR1 and CDR2: KGHSH and LQKENI. The ends were cut back, 3 bases at V and 3 bases at J, with 20 bases in the middle. The CDR3 spans 17 residues. CDR3 region: CASSPQGVSVLDYGYTF. CDR3 nucleotide sequence: TGTGCCAGCTCACCGCAGGGAGTATCGGTTTTGGACTATGGCTACACCTTC. Supplemented by reference TRBV18 and TRBJ1-2, the full variable domain reads NAGVMQNPRHLVRRRGQEARLRCSPMKGHSHVYWYRQLPEEGLKFMVYLQKENIIDESGMPKERFSAEFPKEGPSILRIQQVVRGDSAAYFCASSPQGVSVLDYGYTFGSGTRLTVV.

The chain combines TRBV15 with TRBJ2-1, with TRBD1 identical over 7 bases. V was pared by 0 bases and J by 3 bases, with 5 bases of the junction left unmatched. The CDR3 runs to 16 residues. Germline CDR1 is LNHNV and CDR2 is YYDKDF (reference sequence). CDR3 residues: CATSRDPRQGYNEQFF. CDR3 nucleotide sequence: TGTGCCACCAGCAGAGACCCCCGACAGGGCTACAATGAGCAGTTCTTC.